This T cell receptor (beta chain) is drawn from a study of T-cell reconstitution after alpha-beta-depleted transplantation in children. This clonotype was observed at least ten times. The germline gives CDR1 MDHEN, CDR2 SYDVKM. This CDR3 region has 15 residues. V was shortened by 8 bases and J by 9 bases, with 23 bases between the two germline ends. Unique molecular identifiers were used to barcode this TCRbeta library. TCRdb itself ran the PCR reads through MiXCR, one entry per CDR3 protein. The sample has over 90,000 distinct CDR3 sequences, roughly 7.2% seen once. The material sequenced was PBMCs, taken before TCRalphabeta/CD19-depleted stem cell transplant. The TCR comes from a boy aged 2 to 10 with acute lymphoblastic leukemia, due to receive a stem cell transplant. The chain joins TRBV28 to TRBJ2-1; no definite D call. Here the CDR3 reads CASCYPQDVSGEQFF. The CDR3 DNA follows: TGTGCCAGCTGCTACCCCCAGGACGTTAGTGGTGAGCAGTTCTTC.